This is a list of T cell receptor beta chains from one sample in a study of T cell responses to AZD1222 COVID-19 vaccine. The protocol was immunoSEQ multiplex PCR, while the TCRdb copy is restricted to in-frame clones and leaves out a portion. The sample has about 79,000 clones, about 92% seen once. This specimen consisted of peripheral blood, obtained on day 0 of MenACWY control vaccination. The receptor set was obtained from an adult in good health. The CDR3 runs from the conserved cysteine through the conserved F or W. Fields, in order: V gene, D gene, J gene, clone size, CDR3 protein, CDR3 DNA. A D gene is named only where the DNA matches it firmly. Size is omitted from some rows. Given values are once, few, many or a class for expanded clones.

>TRBV29-1|NA|TRBJ1-2|NA
CSVGQDYGYTF
TGCAGCGTTGGTCAGGACTATGGCTACACCTTC
>TRBV27|NA|TRBJ2-7|NA
CASSTGYPYEQYF
TGTGCCAGCTCAACAGGATATCCCTACGAGCAGTACTTC
>TRBV7-3|NA|TRBJ2-5|NA
CASSPDSSQTQYF
TGTGCCAGCAGCCCCGACAGCTCACAGACCCAGTACTTC
>TRBV29-1|TRBD2|TRBJ2-3|NA
CSIWGLANTDTQYF
TGCAGCATTTGGGGACTAGCGAACACAGATACGCAGTATTTT
>TRBV28|NA|TRBJ1-5|NA
CASSLGGLEPQHF
TGTGCCAGCAGTTTGGGAGGGCTAGAGCCCCAGCATTTT
>TRBV10-1|TRBD2|TRBJ2-3|NA
CASSEGLAGTDTQYF
TGCGCCAGCAGTGAAGGGCTAGCGGGAACGGATACGCAGTATTTT
>TRBV12-3/TRBV12-4|NA|TRBJ1-5|NA
CASSSGGHQPQHF
TGTGCCAGCAGTTCCGGGGGTCATCAGCCCCAGCATTTT
>TRBV7-9|TRBD1|TRBJ2-7|NA
CASSLRATGSYEQYF
TGTGCCAGCAGCTTACGGGCGACAGGGAGCTACGAGCAGTACTTC
>TRBV7-9|TRBD1|TRBJ1-3|NA
CASSQNGTAGNTIYF
TGTGCCAGCAGCCAGAACGGGACAGCAGGAAACACCATATATTTT
>TRBV28|NA|TRBJ2-7|NA
CASRGSPYEQYF
TGTGCCAGCAGGGGCAGCCCCTACGAGCAGTACTTC
>TRBV28|NA|TRBJ1-1|NA
CASKAVDTEAFF
TGTGCCAGCAAGGCGGTAGACACTGAAGCTTTCTTT
>TRBV29-1|TRBD1|TRBJ1-4|NA
CSVPGQGNEKLFF
TGCAGCGTACCGGGACAGGGAAACGAAAAACTGTTTTTT
>TRBV4-1|TRBD1|TRBJ1-5|NA
CASSQDEGTGQPQHF
TGCGCCAGCAGCCAAGATGAGGGGACAGGTCAGCCCCAGCATTTT
>TRBV7-2|TRBD1|TRBJ2-5|NA
CASSLGQGTGSQYF
TGTGCCAGCAGCTTAGGACAGGGGACCGGGTCCCAGTACTTC
>TRBV18|NA|TRBJ1-1|NA
CASSPNQVSAEAFF
TGTGCCAGCTCACCGAATCAGGTGTCCGCTGAAGCTTTCTTT
>TRBV12-3/TRBV12-4|NA|TRBJ1-2|NA
CASSLQGSDGYTF
TGTGCCAGCAGTTTACAGGGTTCGGATGGCTACACCTTC
>TRBV6-4|NA|TRBJ2-6|once
CASSQGSGANVLTF
TGTGCCAGCAGCCAGGGCTCTGGGGCCAACGTCCTGACTTTC
>TRBV9|NA|TRBJ2-5|once
CASSVRPGGQETQYF
TGTGCCAGCAGCGTACGGCCGGGCGGACAAGAGACCCAGTACTTC
>TRBV11-2|TRBD2|TRBJ2-1|NA
CASSPPGGGEVNEQFF
TGTGCCAGCAGCCCCCCCGGCGGGGGAGAGGTCAATGAGCAGTTCTTC